What follows are 5 T cell receptor beta chains derived from one specimen sequenced in a study of blood T cell repertoires in COVID-19. Some clones are missing from TCRdb's copy, which holds only in-frame ones; the method was immunoSEQ multiplex PCR. This table has 270,000 or so clones, 80% to 90% appearing once. Sequencing used peripheral blood. These receptors were obtained from a woman aged 50 to 60 who had recovered from COVID-19.

The chain links TRBV28 to TRBJ1-1; TRBD1 agrees at 8 bases. The length of the CDR3 is 12 residues. The J segment lost 11 bases and the V segment lost 6 bases, leaving 8 bases of the junction unmatched. The germline V gene has CDR1 MDHEN and CDR2 SYDVKM. CDR3 residues: CASRSDRVRAFF. The CDR3 DNA is TGTGCCAGCAGGTCGGACAGGGTCCGGGCTTTCTTT. Combining the CDR3 with reference TRBV28 and TRBJ1-1 gives the whole variable domain DVKVTQSSRYLVKRTGEKVFLECVQDMDHENMFWYRQDPGLGLRLIYFSYDVKMKEKGDIPEGYSVSREKKERFSLILESASTNQTSMYLCASRSDRVRAFFGQGTRLTVV.

This clone was picked up one time. This chain uses TRBV2 with TRBJ1-2, with D perhaps matching TRBD1 (6 bases). CDR1 is SNHLY, CDR2 FYNNEI, per germline. The V and J ends lost 9 bases and 2 bases respectively, with 13 bases between them. CDR3 length equals 13 residues. The CDR3 DNA reads as TGTGCCAGATGGTTACAGGGAAACTATGGCTACACCTTC. Amino acids: CARWLQGNYGYTF.

The chain carries TRBV10-2 and TRBJ2-3; tentatively, D is TRBD1 (5 bases). The V gene lost 4 bases and the J gene lost 0 bases, with 8 bases spanning the gap. Germline V gene lookup returns CDR1 WSHSY and CDR2 SAAADI. CDR3 size: 14 residues. This CDR3 reads CASSAAGSTDTQYF. The CDR3 bases are TGCGCCAGCAGTGCGGCAGGGAGCACAGATACGCAGTATTTT.

This clone has a handful of counts. The chain joins TRBV24-1 to TRBJ1-1, with 9 bases matching TRBD1. The CDR3 consists of 13 residues. The germline CDR1 and CDR2 sequences are KGHDR and SFDVKD. The V and J ends lost 5 bases and 5 bases, in that order; junction bases with no gene match: 2. The CDR3 DNA reads TGTGCCACCAGTGTCGGACAGGGGACTGAAGCTTTCTTT. The encoded protein is CATSVGQGTEAFF.

The chain recombines TRBV13 with TRBJ2-2; 7 bases align to TRBD1. This CDR3 has 16 residues. Germline trimming cut 0 bases from V and 0 bases from J; bases unmatched to any gene: 1. Germline CDR1 and CDR2: PRHDT and FYEKMQ (reference sequence). The CDR3 DNA sequence: TGTGCCAGCAGCTTAGGCGGGACAGCGAACACCGGGGAGCTGTTTTTT. It codes for CASSLGGTANTGELFF. The variable domain in full, completed from reference TRBV13 and TRBJ2-2, reads AAGVIQSPRHLIKEKRETATLKCYPIPRHDTVYWYQQGPGQDPQFLISFYEKMQSDKGSIPDRFSAQQFSDYHSELNMSSLELGDSALYFCASSLGGTANTGELFFGEGSRLTVL.